The 5 T cell receptor beta chains given below trace back to one sample, sequenced in a study of PD-1 blockade in mismatch repair-deficient tumors. Repertoires were generated with immunoSEQ multiplex PCR, while TCRdb's copy carries only in-frame clones and drops some. Of approximately 110,000 clones listed, roughly 80% are singletons. The sequencing here drew on peripheral blood, taken roughly 60 weeks after starting pembrolizumab. The receptors come from an adult with mismatch repair-deficient cancer.

The genes are TRBV7-2 and TRBJ2-1; no clear D. Trimming removed 6 bases at V and 7 bases at J, with 10 bases between. The CDR3 consists of 12 residues. The germline V gene encodes CDR1 SGHTA and CDR2 FQGNSA. CDR3 nucleotide sequence: TGTGCCAGCAGTTCCTACAGTAATGAGCAGTTCTTC. It is translated as CASSSYSNEQFF.

The J gene is TRBJ1-3, the V gene TRBV19, with 7 nucleotides matching TRBD1. Germline CDR1 and CDR2: LNHDA and SQIVND (reference sequence). V was pared by 4 bases and J by 2 bases, with 2 bases of the junction left unmatched. CDR3 length: 14 amino acids. The CDR3 here is CASSKGTAGNTIYF. DNA for the CDR3: TGTGCCAGTAGTAAAGGGACAGCTGGAAACACCATATATTTT.

The DNA of the CDR3 is TGTGCCAGTAGTCCAACAGGGGGCGCGGTCACCGGGGAGCTGTTTTTT. Translating gives CASSPTGGAVTGELFF. V usage is TRBV19 and J usage is TRBJ2-2, with 9 bases lining up with TRBD1. The CDR3 loop spans 16 amino acids. V was pared by 5 bases and J by 4 bases, with 8 bases of the junction left unmatched. Per germline, CDR1 LNHDA and CDR2 SQIVND (reference sequence). Complete variable domain (other parts from reference TRBV19 and TRBJ2-2): DGGITQSPKYLFRKEGQNVTLSCEQNLNHDAMYWYRQDPGQGLRLIYYSQIVNDFQKGDIAEGYSVSREKKESFPLTVTSAQKNPTAFYLCASSPTGGAVTGELFFGEGSRLTVL.

V is TRBV4-1 and J is TRBJ2-3; D possibly corresponds to TRBD2 (5 bases). The V end lost 3 bases, the J end lost 5 bases, and 18 bases lay between the germline ends. CDR1 MGHRA and CDR2 YSYEKL come from the germline V gene. The CDR3 has 16 amino acids. CDR3 DNA: TGCGCCAGCAGCCATGAGGACTGGGTTCGCGGAGATACGCAGTATTTT. Encoded protein: CASSHEDWVRGDTQYF.

J is TRBJ1-1 and V is TRBV7-9, with TRBD1 identical over 9 bases. Germline CDR1 SEHNR, CDR2 FQNEAQ (reference sequence). The CDR3 consists of 16 residues. V lost 3 bases and J lost 2; bases outside the gene matches: 7. CDR3 sequence: CASSLSGTGSNTEAFF. The CDR3 DNA reads as TGTGCCAGCAGCTTGTCCGGGACAGGGTCTAACACTGAAGCTTTCTTT.